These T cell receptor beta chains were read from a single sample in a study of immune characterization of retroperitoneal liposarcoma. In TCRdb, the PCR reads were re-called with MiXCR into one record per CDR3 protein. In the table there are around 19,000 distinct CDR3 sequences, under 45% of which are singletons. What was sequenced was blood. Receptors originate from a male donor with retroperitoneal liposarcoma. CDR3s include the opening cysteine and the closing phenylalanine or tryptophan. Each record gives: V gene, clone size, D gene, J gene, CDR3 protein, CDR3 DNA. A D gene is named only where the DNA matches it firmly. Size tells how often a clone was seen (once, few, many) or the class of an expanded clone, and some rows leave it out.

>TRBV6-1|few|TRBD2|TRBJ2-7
CASSPPGLATYEQYF
TGTGCCAGCAGCCCCCCGGGACTAGCCACCTACGAGCAGTACTTC
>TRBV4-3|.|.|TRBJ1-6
CASSQEGSQNSPLHF
TGCGCCAGCAGCCAAGAGGGCAGCCAAAATTCACCCCTCCACTTT
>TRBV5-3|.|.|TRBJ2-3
CASSLAVTGTDTQYF
TGTGCCAGCAGCTTGGCTGTTACAGGGACAGATACGCAGTATTTT
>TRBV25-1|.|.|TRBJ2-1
CASRVNSGTGQETQFF
TGTGCCAGCAGAGTGAATAGCGGGACAGGGCAAGAGACCCAGTTCTTC
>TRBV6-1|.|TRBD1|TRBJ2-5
CASSESGTGVQETQYF
TGTGCCAGCAGTGAATCGGGGACAGGGGTCCAAGAGACCCAGTACTTC
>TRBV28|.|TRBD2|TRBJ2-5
CASSLFRGSQETQYF
TGTGCCAGCAGTTTATTTCGCGGGAGTCAAGAGACCCAGTACTTC
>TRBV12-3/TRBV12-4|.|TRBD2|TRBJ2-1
CASTIAGGPGYTQFF
TGTGCCAGCACCATAGCGGGAGGGCCGGGTTATACGCAGTTCTTC
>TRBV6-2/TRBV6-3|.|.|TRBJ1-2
CATTRTGAGGGYTF
TGTGCCACCACTCGAACCGGGGCCGGCGGTGGCTACACCTTC
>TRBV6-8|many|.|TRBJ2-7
CASSSRTHYEQYF
TGTGCCAGCAGTTCTCGGACCCACTACGAGCAGTACTTC
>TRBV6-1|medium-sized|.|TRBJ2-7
CASSWGNEQYF
TGTGCCAGCTCGTGGGGGAATGAGCAGTACTTC
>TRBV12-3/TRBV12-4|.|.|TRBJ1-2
CASSPTPGSGSRDQNYGYTF
TGTGCCAGCAGTCCCACCCCGGGGTCAGGGAGCCGCGATCAAAACTATGGCTACACCTTC
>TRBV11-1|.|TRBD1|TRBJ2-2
CASSPRDRGFLFGELFF
TGTGCCAGCAGCCCCCGGGACAGGGGGTTTTTATTCGGGGAGCTGTTTTTT
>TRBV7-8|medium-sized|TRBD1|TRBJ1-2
CASSLGDRNYGYTF
TGTGCCAGCAGCTTAGGGGACAGGAACTATGGCTACACCTTC
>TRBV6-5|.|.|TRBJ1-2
CASSYEGTMAYGYTF
TGTGCCAGCAGTTACGAGGGAACGATGGCCTATGGCTACACCTTC
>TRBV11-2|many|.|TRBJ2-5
CASSLTTETQYF
TGTGCCAGCAGCCTTACGACGGAGACCCAGTACTTC
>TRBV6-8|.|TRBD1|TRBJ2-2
CASKTGADTGELFF
TGTGCCAGCAAAACAGGGGCGGACACCGGGGAGCTGTTTTTT
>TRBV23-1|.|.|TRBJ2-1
CASSQTRTWGGRVF
TGCGCCAGCAGTCAAACCCGAACATGGGGAGGTAGGGTCTTC
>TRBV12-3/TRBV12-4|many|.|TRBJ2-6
CASSIGFSGANVLTF
TGTGCCAGCAGTATCGGTTTCTCTGGGGCCAACGTCCTGACTTTC
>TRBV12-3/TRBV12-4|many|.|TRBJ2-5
CASSPGGDLETQYF
TGTGCCAGCAGTCCGGGCGGGGACCTAGAGACCCAGTACTTC
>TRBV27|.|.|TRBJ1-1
CASSPVRLAGTEAFF
TGTGCCAGCAGTCCGGTCCGGTTGGCCGGCACTGAAGCTTTCTTT
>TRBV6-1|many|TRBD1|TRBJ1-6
CAIVDRLNSPLHF
TGTGCCATCGTGGACAGGCTTAATTCACCCCTCCACTTT
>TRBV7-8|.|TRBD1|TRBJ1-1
CASSLRRGQGARTEAFF
TGTGCCAGCAGCTTACGGAGGGGCCAGGGGGCTCGGACTGAAGCTTTCTTT
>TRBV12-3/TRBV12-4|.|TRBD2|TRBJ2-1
CASSFGTSGGGTSTDTQFF
TGTGCCAGCAGCTTTGGGACTAGCGGGGGGGGAACTAGCACAGATACGCAGTTCTTC
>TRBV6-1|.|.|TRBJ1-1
CASSVSEGNTEAFF
TGTGCCAGCAGTGTGAGTGAGGGGAACACTGAAGCTTTCTTT
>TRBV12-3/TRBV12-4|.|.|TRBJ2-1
CASSLEGGGEQFF
TGTGCCAGCAGTTTAGAGGGGGGCGGCGAGCAGTTCTTC
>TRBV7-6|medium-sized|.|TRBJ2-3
CASSSASDTQYF
TGTGCCAGCAGCTCAGCGTCAGATACGCAGTATTTT
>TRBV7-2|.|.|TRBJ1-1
CASTEDRNTEAFF
TGTGCCAGCACCGAGGACCGGAACACTGAAGCTTTCTTT
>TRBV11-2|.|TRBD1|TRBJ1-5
CASSLDRGGNQPQHF
TGTGCCAGCAGCTTAGACAGGGGGGGCAATCAGCCCCAGCATTTT